A selection of T cell receptor beta chains follows, all from one sample in a study of blood T cell repertoires in COVID-19. Data came from immunoSEQ multiplex PCR; TCRdb stores just in-frame clones and leaves some out. The data show hundreds of thousands of clones, 85% seen once. Sequencing was carried out using peripheral blood. All receptors come from a man in his fifties or sixties with COVID-19, enrolled during active disease. The CDR3 runs from the conserved cysteine through the conserved F or W. A D gene is named only where the DNA matches it firmly. A clone size is listed for some rows: how often the clone was seen (once, few, many), or a class if it is expanded.

abundance: .
v_gene: TRBV3-1/TRBV3-2
j_gene: TRBJ2-1
d_gene: TRBD1
CDR3aa: CASSPRQGRHNEQFF
CDR3nt: TGTGCCAGCAGCCCGCGACAGGGTCGGCACAATGAGCAGTTCTTC

abundance: .
v_gene: TRBV28
j_gene: TRBJ2-1
d_gene: TRBD2
CDR3aa: CASSLYGGGSYNEQFF
CDR3nt: TGTGCCAGCAGTTTATACGGCGGGGGGTCCTACAATGAGCAGTTCTTC

abundance: .
v_gene: TRBV5-5
j_gene: TRBJ2-5
d_gene: .
CDR3aa: CASSIVPPGRGAETQYF
CDR3nt: TGTGCCAGCAGCATAGTACCTCCGGGACGGGGGGCAGAGACCCAGTACTTC

abundance: .
v_gene: TRBV5-1
j_gene: TRBJ1-3
d_gene: TRBD1
CDR3aa: CASSLEVQGDAIYF
CDR3nt: TGCGCCAGCAGCCTGGAAGTCCAGGGGGACGCCATATATTTT

abundance: .
v_gene: TRBV9
j_gene: TRBJ1-2
d_gene: .
CDR3aa: CASSVGGAGADGYTF
CDR3nt: TGTGCCAGCAGCGTGGGGGGCGCGGGGGCGGATGGCTACACCTTC

abundance: .
v_gene: TRBV5-4
j_gene: TRBJ1-2
d_gene: TRBD1
CDR3aa: CALTRDRVDYGYTF
CDR3nt: TGTGCACTGACCCGGGACAGGGTTGACTATGGCTACACCTTC

abundance: .
v_gene: TRBV7-3
j_gene: TRBJ2-1
d_gene: TRBD2
CDR3aa: CASSLGAGVNEQFF
CDR3nt: TGTGCCAGCAGCTTAGGAGCGGGGGTGAATGAGCAGTTCTTC

abundance: .
v_gene: TRBV7-5
j_gene: TRBJ1-2
d_gene: .
CDR3aa: CARSSSGQGGCYGYTF
CDR3nt: TGTGCCAGAAGCTCATCCGGACAGGGCGGCTGCTATGGCTACACCTTC

abundance: .
v_gene: TRBV6-5
j_gene: TRBJ1-1
d_gene: TRBD1
CDR3aa: CASRSGTGGTEAFF
CDR3nt: TGTGCCAGCAGGTCCGGGACAGGGGGAACTGAAGCTTTCTTT

abundance: .
v_gene: TRBV18
j_gene: TRBJ2-5
d_gene: .
CDR3aa: CASSPPGVQETQYF
CDR3nt: TGTGCCAGCTCACCCCCGGGGGTTCAAGAGACCCAGTACTTC

abundance: .
v_gene: TRBV5-4
j_gene: TRBJ2-2
d_gene: TRBD2
CDR3aa: CASSLSTSAGTGELFF
CDR3nt: TGTGCCAGCAGCTTAAGTACTAGCGCGGGCACCGGGGAGCTGTTTTTT

abundance: many
v_gene: TRBV7-9
j_gene: TRBJ1-2
d_gene: .
CDR3aa: CASSLGTDRPIHYGYTF
CDR3nt: TGTGCCAGCAGCTTAGGGACTGACAGGCCAATCCACTATGGCTACACCTTC

abundance: .
v_gene: TRBV6-1
j_gene: TRBJ2-3
d_gene: TRBD1
CDR3aa: CASSALSGTGLGGRTQYF
CDR3nt: TGTGCCAGCAGTGCACTATCCGGGACAGGTCTTGGCGGGCGTACGCAGTATTTT

abundance: .
v_gene: TRBV6-6
j_gene: TRBJ1-1
d_gene: .
CDR3aa: CASRGTLNTEAFF
CDR3nt: TGTGCCAGCAGGGGGACTTTGAACACTGAAGCTTTCTTT

abundance: .
v_gene: TRBV5-5
j_gene: TRBJ1-5
d_gene: TRBD1
CDR3aa: CASSLSLSGGHNQPQHF
CDR3nt: TGTGCCAGCAGCCTTTCACTGTCAGGGGGCCACAATCAGCCCCAGCATTTT

abundance: .
v_gene: TRBV6-5
j_gene: TRBJ1-5
d_gene: .
CDR3aa: CASSYSSSAGQPQHF
CDR3nt: TGTGCCAGCAGTTACTCAAGTTCTGCGGGGCAGCCCCAGCATTTT

abundance: .
v_gene: TRBV24-1
j_gene: TRBJ2-2
d_gene: TRBD1
CDR3aa: CATSAPDRVGTGELFF
CDR3nt: TGTGCCACCAGTGCACCGGACAGGGTAGGAACCGGGGAGCTGTTTTTT

abundance: .
v_gene: TRBV6-5
j_gene: TRBJ1-1
d_gene: .
CDR3aa: CASSYRPGIRATEAFF
CDR3nt: TGTGCCAGCAGTTACCGCCCGGGGATCCGGGCCACTGAAGCTTTCTTT

abundance: .
v_gene: TRBV15
j_gene: TRBJ1-5
d_gene: .
CDR3aa: CATSREQASNQPQHF
CDR3nt: TGTGCCACCAGCAGGGAACAGGCAAGCAATCAGCCCCAGCATTTT